This TCR beta chain was observed in a study of shared clonotypes between healthy human individuals. Study-level background: Ranging from 18 to 49 in age, donors were a couple of women and three men.

Germline lookup yields CDR1 MNHNS and CDR2 SASEGT. The germline V and J ends were trimmed by 6 bases and 4 bases, with 16 bases remaining between them. This CDR3 region has 14 residues. Profiling relied on immunoSEQ multiplex PCR, and the TCRdb table lists in-frame clones only, not all of them. The repertoire holds around 79,000 clones, about 61% seen once, with around 50% in the top ten. The sample holds a few counts of this clone. Antigen unknown. Study-wide results and limits: Shared across four donors were 4% to 6% of the naive CD4 clonotypes. Relative to their counterparts shared across all four donors, non-shared clonotypes exhibited diminished generation probabilities. Rarefaction showed sorted-subset sequencing was incomplete despite large depth.

This receptor was obtained from a man aged 25-40 years in good health. Sample: memory CD8+ T cells sorted from blood. The subset is: CD45RO+ cells pooled with CCR7-negative TemRA cells. The chain joins TRBV6-1 to TRBJ2-7; D may be TRBD2 (6 bases). The CDR3 is CASSLTREFYEQYF. As DNA, the CDR3 is TGTGCCAGCAGCTTAACCCGGGAGTTTTACGAGCAGTACTTC.